What follows describes a single T cell receptor (beta chain). V was cut by 3 bases and J by 0 bases, with 5 bases left in between. Germline CDR1 is PRHDT and CDR2 is FYEKMQ (reference sequence). The CDR3 consists of 13 residues. TCRdb's copy holds only in-frame clones and misses some; the assay was immunoSEQ multiplex PCR. The table lists around 140,000 clones, 80% to 85% of them singletons. These data come from a study of blood T cell repertoires in COVID-19. The chain couples TRBV13 to TRBJ1-2, with unresolved D. This TCR came from a man in his sixties with acute or convalescent COVID-19. Source material: peripheral blood. CDR3 protein: CASSFKSNYGYTF. The CDR3 region has the DNA TGTGCCAGCAGCTTTAAATCTAACTATGGCTACACCTTC.